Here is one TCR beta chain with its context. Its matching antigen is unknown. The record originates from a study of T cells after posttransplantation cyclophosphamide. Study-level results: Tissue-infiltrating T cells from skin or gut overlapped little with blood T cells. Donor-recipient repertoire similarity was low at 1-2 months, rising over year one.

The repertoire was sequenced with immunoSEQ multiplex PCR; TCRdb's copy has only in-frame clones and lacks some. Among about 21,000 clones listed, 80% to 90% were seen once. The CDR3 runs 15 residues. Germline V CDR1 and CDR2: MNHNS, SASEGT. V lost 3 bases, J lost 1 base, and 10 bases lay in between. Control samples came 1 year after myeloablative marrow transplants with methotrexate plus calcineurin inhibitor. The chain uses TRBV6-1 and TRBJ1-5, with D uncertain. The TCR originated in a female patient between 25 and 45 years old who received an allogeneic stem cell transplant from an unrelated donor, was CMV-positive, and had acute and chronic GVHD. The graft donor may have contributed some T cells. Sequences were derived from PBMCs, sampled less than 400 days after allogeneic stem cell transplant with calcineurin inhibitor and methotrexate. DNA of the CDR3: TGTGCCAGCAGTGAGGGGAGGGTAAGCAATCAGCCCCAGCATTTT. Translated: CASSEGRVSNQPQHF.